The present T cell receptor (beta chain) was sequenced within a study of cytomegalovirus exposure and HLA in healthy donors (TCRdb year 2017). Turning to the overall study: An earlier analysis of around 600 of the donors reported 250 to 350 Gb of sequence data and around 120 million unique TCR beta sequences from roughly 200 million T cells. Besides the first cohort of hundreds of subjects, a separate validation cohort made up of over 95 different subjects was used. To study patterns of TCR occurrence, a later analysis re-analyzed previously published TCR beta repertoires from 700 or so donors and added high-resolution HLA genotyping. The study profiled the T cell repertoires of hundreds of subjects by immunosequencing and related them to cytomegalovirus serostatus. The study was designed to test whether signatures of past pathogen exposure could be identified by cataloging public T cell receptors. Roughly five DR-DQ haplotypes were handled as single units for association and clustering, since linkage in the cohort was strong. Every repertoire in the discovery cohort had been generated on one and the same sequencing platform. Of the roughly 390 genotyped donors, 75% to 85% were placed in the genetic ancestry cluster associated with self-reported Caucasian donors. In an earlier analysis of 500 to 650 of the donors, high-throughput TCR beta sequencing was used to judge whether each TCR beta V gene segment behaved as functional or pseudogenic. High-throughput TCR immunosequencing, statistical association of individual TCRs with disease status, and machine learning were combined to predict cytomegalovirus infection status. Among several hundred genotyped donors of the cohort, an average of roughly 230,000 unique TCR beta nucleotide sequences was sequenced per donor, of which 15% to 20% were non-productive. Genome-wide SNP genotypes for about 55% of the 666 donors were used in a later genetic analysis, which treated that subset as a discovery cohort. Alongside the repertoire data, information on donor age, sex, ethnicity and CMV serostatus was compiled. Approximately 310 gigabases of sequencing data and around 85 million unique TCR sequences made up an early release that covered around 640 HLA-typed donors. The later analysis used no new phenotypic data to find candidate immune exposures, relying instead on TCR beta sequences and their occurrence across donors. The number of donors typed differed by locus, with about 629-630 for A, B, C, DRB1 and DQB1, around 500 for DQA1, 600 to 610 for DPA1, and about 450 for DPB1. Both class I and class II loci were covered by HLA typing, at four-digit resolution. General conclusions and limits of the study: Cytomegalovirus status was reported to be diagnosed by the classifier with high specificity and sensitivity in both the original and validation cohorts. In an earlier analysis of 500 to 650 of the donors, most TCR beta V segments appeared in productive rearrangements about 87% or about 30% of the time, broadly matching IMGT annotations. At a false discovery rate of 0.05, a later analysis linked fewer than 20,000 TCR beta sequences to specific HLA alleles. The authors suggested that the approach could potentially be extended to other disease states and immunological phenotypes. A cluster of highly shared sequence variants was judged likely to represent a technical artifact of the sequencing pipeline. Roughly uniform sequencing depth across donors was assumed in presence/absence analyses, although this assumption may not hold. Assigning TCR associations to individual alleles was difficult when HLA alleles, especially DR and DQ, strongly co-occurred. The 87-base-pair reads could not distinguish some IMGT-functional V segments, including TRBV6-2 and TRBV6-3, so those segments were excluded. Only TCR beta chains were sequenced in this cohort, and the absence of alpha or paired-chain data limited detectable features. Compared with the 666-donor mean, donors in an Asian-associated ancestry cluster had fewer N-insertions in productive TCRs, according to a later genetic analysis. Because HLA typing was missing for some donors at each locus, association tests included only the typed subset. Most TCR sequences were observed very rarely across donors, whereas some public TCRs were present in many individuals. According to a later analysis, parvovirus B19, influenza, CMV and Epstein-Barr virus appeared linked to several top co-occurrence clusters. In a later genetic analysis, a missense DCLRE1C variant was associated with V-gene and J-gene trimming of TCR beta chains, and the association was replicated in an independent cohort. According to a later analysis, TCR association rates differed among HLA loci, with DRB1 alleles showing the most associated TCRs and HLA-C alleles showing the fewest. A further reported finding was that TCR beta sequences accurately predicted the HLA-A and HLA-B alleles for most subjects in the first cohort. In vitro tests confirmed that a few of the cytomegalovirus-associated TCR beta chains recognize cytomegalovirus antigens. Most CMV-associated TCR beta chains appeared to be HLA-restricted in a later analysis, and the HLA associations seemed to be driven largely by CMV exposure. Immune exposure information for the cohort was limited to CMV serostatus. The earlier analysis of a few hundred of the donors excluded 15 to 20 rarely observed V segments, including chromosome 9 orphons, because counts were too low. Compared with equally common non-associated chains, HLA-associated TCR beta chains in a later analysis were more clonally expanded and had lower generation probabilities. The study listed 150 to 200 TCR beta chains as associated with cytomegalovirus. Correlated functional status among segregating V segments might reflect linkage disequilibrium, but an unknown experimental factor could not be ruled out.

Looking up the germline V gene yields CDR1 MDHEN and CDR2 SYDVKM. V is pared back by 2 bases and J by 4 bases, with 11 bases lying between the germline termini. Measured from the cysteine to the phenylalanine, the CDR3 is 14 residues long. The only DNA kept is the CDR3, 42 bases in frame from the first base. Regarding this clone: Its antigen is unknown. The sample holds no much larger clone one base away, and base qualities are not on file. This sample includes further DNA sequences coding for the same CDR3.

The cohort consisted of hundreds of healthy bone marrow donors. All cohort members were sampled while nominally healthy, although unrecorded immune exposures were likely present. The donor tested CMV seropositive, placing the donor among the 310 or so seropositive members of the cohort. Every donor gave a peripheral blood sample, and the peripheral blood mononuclear cells from that sample were used for TCR beta sequencing. Genomic DNA was extracted from the blood cell samples with the Qiagen DNeasy Blood Extraction Kit. The method was the immunoSEQ multiplex PCR assay. For the multiplex PCR, a mixture combining 60 forward primers for TCR Vbeta segments and 13 reverse primers for TCR Jbeta segments was used. The CDR3 region of rearranged TCR beta genes was amplified from genomic DNA by a multiplex PCR assay. On the Illumina HiSeq System, the amplified TCR beta libraries were sequenced as 87-base-pair reads. The source study handled its data this way. Across the roughly 600 repertoires, a later analysis counted some 81 million unique TCR beta chains, around 11 million of which were shared by at least two donors. To remove PCR and sequencing errors, raw reads were error-corrected and collapsed into unique sequences using a nearest-neighbor algorithm that merged closely related sequences. CDR3 sequences were aligned to IMGT reference sequences to assign V, D and J gene segments. For a sequence to be retained, a match of at least six nucleotides was required to both a V gene segment and a J gene segment. Rearrangements were called productive when the CDR3 lacked stop codons and stayed in frame with V and J; all others were non-productive. CDR3 was defined according to IMGT convention as the region running from the second conserved V-encoded cysteine to the conserved J-encoded phenylalanine. Sequences without an unambiguous match to a single V gene segment were excluded from the earlier analysis of 500 to 700 of the donors. In an earlier analysis of approximately 500 of the donors, a V segment was called functional when productive rearrangements were above 56.7%, and segregating when the standard deviation between donors exceeded 5%. A statistical classification framework was developed to diagnose cytomegalovirus status using the catalog of TCR beta chain sequences. V and J gene assignment, in a later analysis, came from comparing TCR nucleotide sequences with IMGT/GENE-DB human TR gene sequences. A later analysis assigned CDR3 sequences and most-parsimonious VDJ recombination scenarios with the TCRdist pipeline. In a later analysis, each TCR beta chain was defined by its CDR3 amino acid sequence together with its V-gene family, and reads lacking a unique V-gene family were excluded. A later analysis removed several hundred highly shared, low-generation-probability nucleotide sequences to deal with suspected cross-contamination and a sequencing artifact. In a later analysis, a clonal expansion index for each public chain was calculated from normalized within-repertoire ranks of inferred template counts. Generation probabilities in a later analysis came from a VDJ recombination model fitted to out-of-frame rearrangements, and those results were checked against IGoR. In a later analysis, hypergeometric tests were used to score TCR-TCR, TCR-HLA and TCR-CMV co-occurrence, with a repertoire-size bias correction applied to TCR pairs. False discovery rates were estimated in a later analysis by permuting HLA or CMV assignments 20 times. In a later analysis, co-occurring TCRs were grouped using DBSCAN, with TCRdist sequence similarity added in when clustering inside HLA-allele-positive subsets. Co-occurrence clustering excluded repertoires with fewer than 30,000 or more than 120,000 public chains, plus five with anomalous nucleotide sharing. TCRdb mirrors the immuneACCESS table, restricted to in-frame sequences. Some clones are absent from its copies; in checked studies, under half trace to an unresolved V gene, and the reason for the others is unknown. Clone size and V and J calls were adopted from that table, with D and trimming inferred from the DNA. The sample records approximately 190,000 clones, around 83% of which are singletons. Over 1.5% of the sample belongs to the ten largest clones.

The source of this sequence is a man aged 40-49 years in good health and CMV-seropositive. The specimen sequenced was PBMCs. The chain couples TRBV28 to TRBJ1-1; 6 matching bases give a weak D call of TRBD1. The bases are TGTGCCAGCAGTTTAACGGGGGGCATCACTGAAGCTTTCTTT. This codes for CASSLTGGITEAFF.